This T cell receptor beta chain emerged from a study of human T cells and chemical hapten exposure (dated by TCRdb to the early 2020s). Regarding the study in general: For sensitization, 2% DPC in acetone was applied to an approximately 2 cm by approximately 2 cm area of upper inner arm skin. Throughout the approximately 24-week study period, patients were also given weekly therapeutic DPC doses on the scalp. Patch tests used Finn chambers with 0.01% DPC on the upper back, scored after 6 days by International Contact Dermatitis Research Group standards. Alopecia areata with under or over 50% scalp involvement, alopecia totalis and alopecia universalis were represented in the patient cohort, which was mostly female. The libraries were sequenced as a pool, and the TCR yield per sample differed mostly because of small variations in library volumes within the pool. The study tracked peripheral blood TCR repertoire changes in vivo during primary and secondary sensitization to the hapten diphenylcyclopropenone (DPC) in alopecia patients. Patient blood was sampled pre-sensitization (week 0) and at 2, 6 and about 24 weeks after DPC sensitization. About 30 alopecia patients provided blood for TCR sequencing at one to four time points (pre-sensitization, 2, 6 and 24 weeks). On the study overall, not on this receptor specifically: Repeated subsampling changed both the strength of the expansion versus patch-test correlation and the threshold at which that correlation became significant. Significantly more large CDR3 similarity clusters were formed by expanded TCRs than by pre-sensitization or healthy control sets, consistent with antigen-driven responses. No change with DPC sensitization was found in the number of TCRs above 1 in 1000 frequency, and no evidence of global repertoire structure alterations was found. Patch test score was positively correlated with the number of PT1 expanded TCRs, with significance at thresholds 8, 16 and 32 but not at 4. Alopecia, a presumed autoimmune disease, was present in all patients, so the immune response of the patients might differ from that of healthy individuals.

The time point label here, explained by the study, means: pre-sensitization, week 0. The sample's treatment or condition label is to be understood as: therapeutic diphenylcyclopropenone sensitization with weekly scalp DPC. Blood at each patch-test visit was drawn before the patch test was applied. Patients were considered eligible if aged 18 to 70, diagnosed with alopecia and deemed suitable for DPC therapy, and patients were excluded if pregnant. Total RNA was extracted from unfractionated whole blood collected in Tempus Blood RNA tubes. The protocol used for the library was RACE. The listed sequencing device is NextSeq 500. Library preparation attached unique molecular identifiers to individual cDNA molecules for quantitative, reproducible TCR counting. Each blood RNA sample was used to sequence both TCR alpha and TCR beta chains. The study's processing was this. The median number of TCRs per sample was 90,000 to 100,000, ranging from about 23,224 to 700,000. V, J and CDR3 annotation of the TCR reads was performed with the Decombinator software suite. To make PS versus PT1 abundance plots, every sample was subsampled to the same number of TCRs (28,000). Expanded TCRs were defined as absent before sensitization and observed at least eight times at the 2-week time point. TCRdb trimmed public reads at Q25 via fastp, called clones via MiXCR and kept in-frame beta chains. One record per CDR3 amino acid sequence lists the most common genes and DNA. The V and J calls and clone size come from TCRdb's table, not from the authors' own analysis. The sample table lists 150,000 to 200,000 distinct CDR3 sequences, more than 25% of them with a count of one. The top ten clones comprise just under 3% of the sample.

This clonotype was seen a handful of times. Its antigen is currently not known. No per-base quality is available; no much larger clone lies one base away. CDR1 is given as SGHTA and CDR2 as FQGTGA, both from the germline V gene. Unmatched junction bases come to 5, with V trimmed by 8 bases and J by 5 bases. The CDR3 has 13 amino acids, counting the end cysteine and phenylalanine. The DNA shown is the 39-base CDR3, in frame from base 1. The receptor's source is a woman under 40 with alopecia areata. Some clones in this sample may be carry-over from other donors' samples. Source: whole blood, taken in connection with sensitization to the hapten diphenylcyclopropenone (DPC). The rearrangement combines TRBV7-3 with TRBJ2-2; 7 of the junction bases match TRBD2. The CDR3 loop reads CASRGGRTGELFF. The DNA reads as follows: TGTGCCAGCCGAGGCGGGAGAACCGGGGAGCTGTTTTTT.